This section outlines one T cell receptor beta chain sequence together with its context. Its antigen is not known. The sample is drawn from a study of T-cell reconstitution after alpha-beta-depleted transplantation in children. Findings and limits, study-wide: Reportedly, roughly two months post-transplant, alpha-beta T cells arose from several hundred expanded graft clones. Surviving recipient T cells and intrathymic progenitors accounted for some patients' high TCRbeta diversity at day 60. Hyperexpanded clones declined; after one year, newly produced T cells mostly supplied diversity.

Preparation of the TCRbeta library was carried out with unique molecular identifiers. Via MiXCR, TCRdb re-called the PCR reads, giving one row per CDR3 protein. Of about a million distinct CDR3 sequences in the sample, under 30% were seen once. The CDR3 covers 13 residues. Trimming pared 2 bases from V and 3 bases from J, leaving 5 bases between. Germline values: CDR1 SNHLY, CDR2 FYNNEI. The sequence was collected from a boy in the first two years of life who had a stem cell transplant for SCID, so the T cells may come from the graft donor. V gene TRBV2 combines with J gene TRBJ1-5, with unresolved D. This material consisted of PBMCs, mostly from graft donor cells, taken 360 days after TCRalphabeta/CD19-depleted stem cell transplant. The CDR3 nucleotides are TGTGCCAGCAGTGAACAGCACAATCAGCCCCAGCATTTT. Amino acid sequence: CASSEQHNQPQHF.